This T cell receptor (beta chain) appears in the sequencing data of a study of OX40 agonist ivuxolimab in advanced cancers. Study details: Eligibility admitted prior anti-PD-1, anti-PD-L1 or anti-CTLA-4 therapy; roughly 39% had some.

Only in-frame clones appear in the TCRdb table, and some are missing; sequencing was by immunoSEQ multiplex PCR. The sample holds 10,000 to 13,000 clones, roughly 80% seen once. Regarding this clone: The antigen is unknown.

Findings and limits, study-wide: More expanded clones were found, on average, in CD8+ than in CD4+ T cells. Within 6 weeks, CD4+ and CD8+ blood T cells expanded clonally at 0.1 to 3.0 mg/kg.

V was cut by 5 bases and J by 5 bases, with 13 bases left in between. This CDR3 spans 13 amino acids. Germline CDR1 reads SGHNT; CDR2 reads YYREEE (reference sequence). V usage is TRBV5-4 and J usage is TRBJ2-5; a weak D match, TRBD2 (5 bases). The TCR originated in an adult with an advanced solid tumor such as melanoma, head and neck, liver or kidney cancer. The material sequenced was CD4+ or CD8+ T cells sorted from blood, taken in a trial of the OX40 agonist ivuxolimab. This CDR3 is CASRLAGLETQYF. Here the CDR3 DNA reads TGTGCCAGCAGGCTAGCTGGCTTGGAGACCCAGTACTTC.